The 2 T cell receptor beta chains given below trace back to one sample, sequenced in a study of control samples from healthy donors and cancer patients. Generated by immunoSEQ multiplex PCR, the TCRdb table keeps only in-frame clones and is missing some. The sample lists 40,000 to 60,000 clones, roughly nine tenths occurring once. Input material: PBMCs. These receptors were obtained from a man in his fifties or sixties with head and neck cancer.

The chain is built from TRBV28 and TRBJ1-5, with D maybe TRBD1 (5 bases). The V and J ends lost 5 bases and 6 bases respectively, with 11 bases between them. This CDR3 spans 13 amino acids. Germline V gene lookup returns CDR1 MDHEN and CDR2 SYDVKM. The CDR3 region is CASSPRVGQPQHF. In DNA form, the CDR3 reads TGTGCCAGCAGTCCCAGGGTTGGTCAGCCCCAGCATTTT. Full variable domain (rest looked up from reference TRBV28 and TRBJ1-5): DVKVTQSSRYLVKRTGEKVFLECVQDMDHENMFWYRQDPGLGLRLIYFSYDVKMKEKGDIPEGYSVSREKKERFSLILESASTNQTSMYLCASSPRVGQPQHFGDGTRLSIL.

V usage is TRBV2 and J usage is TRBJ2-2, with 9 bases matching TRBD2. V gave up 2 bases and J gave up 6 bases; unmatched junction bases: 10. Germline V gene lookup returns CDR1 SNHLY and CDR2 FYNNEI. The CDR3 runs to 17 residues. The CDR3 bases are TGTGCCAGCAGTGAACGCCTAGCGGGAATCGGGGCCGGGGAGCTGTTTTTT. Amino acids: CASSERLAGIGAGELFF.